This T cell receptor beta chain derives from a study of T cells after yellow fever vaccination. Germline V gene data show CDR1 as SGHRS and CDR2 as YFSETQ. V was pared by 4 bases and J by 2 bases, with 6 bases of the junction left unmatched. The CDR3 has 15 residues. TCRdb re-derived calls from the 5' RACE reads in MiXCR, one entry per CDR3 protein. The sample shows a few hundred thousand distinct CDR3 sequences, about 17% of them seen only once. This chain joins TRBV5-1 and TRBJ2-4; 7 bases match TRBD1. This material consisted of PBMCs, taken before the yellow fever booster vaccination. The sequence derives from a young man who received the YFV17D yellow fever vaccine. The CDR3, as DNA: TGCGCCAGCAGCAGCTCACAGGGGACCAAAAACATTCAGTACTTC. It specifies CASSSSQGTKNIQYF.